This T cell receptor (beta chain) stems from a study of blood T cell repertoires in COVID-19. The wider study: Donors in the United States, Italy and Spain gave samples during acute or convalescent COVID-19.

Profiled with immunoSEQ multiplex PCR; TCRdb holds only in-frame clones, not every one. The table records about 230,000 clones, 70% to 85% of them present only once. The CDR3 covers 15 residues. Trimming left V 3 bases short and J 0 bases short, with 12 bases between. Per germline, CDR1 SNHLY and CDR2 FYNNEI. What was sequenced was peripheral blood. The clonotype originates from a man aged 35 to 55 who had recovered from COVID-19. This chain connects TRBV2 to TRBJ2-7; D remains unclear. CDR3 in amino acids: CASSDPGLISYEQYF. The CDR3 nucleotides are TGTGCCAGCAGTGATCCAGGATTGATCTCCTACGAGCAGTACTTC.